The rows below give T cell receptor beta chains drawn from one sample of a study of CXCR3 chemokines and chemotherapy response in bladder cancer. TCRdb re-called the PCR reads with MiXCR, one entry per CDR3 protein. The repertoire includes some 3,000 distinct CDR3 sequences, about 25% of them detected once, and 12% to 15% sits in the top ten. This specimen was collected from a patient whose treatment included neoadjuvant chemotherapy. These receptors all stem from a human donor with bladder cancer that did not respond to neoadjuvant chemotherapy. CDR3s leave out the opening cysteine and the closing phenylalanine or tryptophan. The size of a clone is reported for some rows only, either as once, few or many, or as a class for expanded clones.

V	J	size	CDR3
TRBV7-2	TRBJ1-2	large	ASSLAAGYGYT
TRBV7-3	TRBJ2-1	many	ASSLGASNQF
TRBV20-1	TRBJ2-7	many	SARSETRLYEQY
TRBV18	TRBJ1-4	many	ASSSGPEGEKLF
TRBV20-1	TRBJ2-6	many	SASDRISGANVLT
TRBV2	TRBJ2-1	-	ASSEEALLYNEQF
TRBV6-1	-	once	ASSERQGKNIQY
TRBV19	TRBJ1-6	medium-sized	ASSSIRITYNSPLH
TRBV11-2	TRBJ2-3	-	ASRGGLSRDTQY
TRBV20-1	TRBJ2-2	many	SARSGGSTGELF
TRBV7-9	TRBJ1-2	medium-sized	ASSGNTGYGYT